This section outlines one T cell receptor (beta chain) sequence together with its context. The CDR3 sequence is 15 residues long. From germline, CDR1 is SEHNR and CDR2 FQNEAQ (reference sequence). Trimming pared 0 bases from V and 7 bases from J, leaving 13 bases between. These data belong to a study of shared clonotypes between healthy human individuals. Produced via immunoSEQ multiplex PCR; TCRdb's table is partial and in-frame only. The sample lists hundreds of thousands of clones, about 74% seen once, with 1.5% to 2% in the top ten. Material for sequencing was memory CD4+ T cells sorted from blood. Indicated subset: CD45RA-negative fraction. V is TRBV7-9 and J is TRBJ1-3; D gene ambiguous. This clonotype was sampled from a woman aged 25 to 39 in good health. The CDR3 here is CASSLASGPGNTIYF. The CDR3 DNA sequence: TGTGCCAGCAGCTTAGCGTCCGGGCCCGGGAACACCATATATTTT.